The 25 T cell receptor beta chains reported below all come from one sample, sequenced in a study of blood T cell repertoires in COVID-19. Sequenced by immunoSEQ multiplex PCR; TCRdb stores in-frame clones only, minus some. This sample carries about 290,000 clones, 89% of them seen once, and the ten largest clones take less than 2%. The sample comprised PBMCs or T cells enriched from blood (not recorded which). The receptors were sampled from a woman aged 40 to 55 who had recovered from COVID-19.

As concerns this clone: It is unclear where the CDR3 begins or ends on the DNA, so no DNA is shown, and the CDR3 is as TCRdb lists it. This CDR3 is CASSSSPRDRETEAFF. The chain joins TRBV6-5 to TRBJ1-1; the table's D call, TRBD1, has no DNA check behind it. CDR1 is MNHEY, CDR2 SVGAGI, per germline. The CDR3 region is 16 residues in length, termini included.

The chain links TRBV19 to TRBJ2-1; 9 nucleotides align to TRBD2. Germline V gene sequence: CDR1 LNHDA, CDR2 SQIVND (reference sequence). CDR3 size: 15 residues. V lost 10 bases to trimming and J lost 2 bases; unmatched junction nucleotides: 9. CDR3 nucleotides: TGTGCCACCTCGCGAGCGGGAGGAACCTACAATGAGCAGTTCTTC. It codes for CATSRAGGTYNEQFF.

This chain links TRBV5-1 with TRBJ2-2; D is possibly TRBD1 (5 bases). The V and J ends lost 6 bases and 1 base respectively, with 13 bases between them. Germline values: CDR1 SGHRS, CDR2 YFSETQ. CDR3 length equals 15 residues. The CDR3 protein is CASTPQGENTGELFF. As DNA, the CDR3 is TGCGCCAGCACCCCGCAGGGTGAGAACACCGGGGAGCTGTTTTTT.

This sequence joins TRBV2 and TRBJ1-2; D unresolved. V was clipped by 0 bases and J by 4 bases, with 15 bases between them. The germline V gene has CDR1 SNHLY and CDR2 FYNNEI. The CDR3 is 16 residues long. The DNA for the CDR3 is TGTGCCAGCAGTGAAGCGCATACTTTACGCGGCTATGGCTACACCTTC. Protein product: CASSEAHTLRGYGYTF.

The gene calls are TRBV5-4 and TRBJ2-2, with TRBD2 matching over 9 bases. Per the germline V gene, CDR1 is SGHNT and CDR2 is YYREEE (reference sequence). V was pared by 4 bases and J by 2 bases, with 6 bases of the junction left unmatched. CDR3 size: 16 residues. The CDR3 DNA reads as TGTGCCAGCAGCATTCCGGGACTAGCTAACACCGGGGAGCTGTTTTTT. This codes for CASSIPGLANTGELFF.

This sequence joins TRBV6-2 or TRBV6-3 and TRBJ1-6; 8 bases match TRBD1. V lost 4 bases, J lost 7 bases, and 9 bases stayed unmatched. This CDR3 is built from 16 residues. Germline-derived CDR1 and CDR2 are MNHEY and SVGEGT. Here the CDR3 reads CASSWGQGARNSPLHF. The CDR3 DNA follows: TGTGCCAGCAGTTGGGGTCAGGGGGCAAGAAATTCACCCCTCCACTTT.

The rearrangement links TRBV6-5 to TRBJ1-2; possible D gene TRBD1, 5 bases. This CDR3 contains 14 residues. Trimming left V 4 bases short and J 4 bases short, with 13 bases between. Germline V gene sequence: CDR1 MNHEY, CDR2 SVGAGI. The CDR3 sequence: CASSSQQAGYGYTF. CDR3 nucleotide sequence: TGTGCCAGCAGTTCACAACAGGCTGGCTATGGCTACACCTTC.

With respect to this clone: Other DNA variants within this sample encode the same CDR3. J is TRBJ1-1 and V is TRBV5-4; D is possibly TRBD1 (6 bases). CDR3 length: 14 residues. In germline, CDR1 is SGHNT, CDR2 YYREEE (reference sequence). Trimming took off 0 bases at V and 1 base at J, with 7 bases between the two ends. The CDR3 loop is CASSLGQANTEAFF. CDR3 DNA sequence: TGTGCCAGCAGCTTGGGACAGGCGAACACTGAAGCTTTCTTT.

DNA for the CDR3: TGCGCCAGCAGCCCTTTGTACGGTCTCCGGAGGAATGAGCAGTTCTTC. Amino acids: CASSPLYGLRRNEQFF. V is TRBV4-1 and J is TRBJ2-1; the D gene is possibly TRBD2 (5 bases). CDR3 length equals 16 residues. CDR1 and CDR2 (germline): MGHRA, YSYEKL. The V gene lost 4 bases and the J gene lost 7 bases, with 20 bases spanning the gap.

V usage is TRBV15 and J usage is TRBJ2-1; 8 positions match TRBD2. The CDR3 spans 14 residues. V shed 3 bases and J 12 bases; nucleotides not matched to a gene: 10. CDR1 LNHNV and CDR2 YYDKDF come from the germline V gene (reference sequence). CDR3 amino acids: CATSSGLAGLGQFF. The DNA for the CDR3 is TGTGCCACCAGCAGTGGATTAGCGGGGTTAGGGCAGTTCTTC.

V and J are TRBV5-8 and TRBJ1-4, with 7 bases that match TRBD1. This CDR3 comprises 17 residues. V was clipped by 0 bases and J by 0 bases; unmatched bases: 5. In germline, CDR1 is SGHTS, CDR2 YDEGEE. CDR3 sequence (DNA): TGTGCCAGCAGCTTGGGACAGGGAGCCGCAACTAATGAAAAACTGTTTTTT. Protein: CASSLGQGAATNEKLFF.

This clone was seen a single time. The J gene is TRBJ2-1, the V gene TRBV19; TRBD2 aligns across 7 bases. V lost 5 bases to trimming and J lost 0 bases; unmatched junction nucleotides: 4. The CDR3 loop spans 15 amino acids. Looked up from germline, CDR1 is LNHDA and CDR2 is SQIVND (reference sequence). CDR3 sequence reads: CASSFTSDSYNEQFF. The CDR3 DNA follows: TGTGCCAGTAGTTTCACTAGCGACTCCTACAATGAGCAGTTCTTC.

The chain is built from TRBV7-2 and TRBJ1-2; TRBD1 aligns across 8 bases. The CDR3 is 16 amino acids. V trimming: 5 bases; J trimming: 4 bases; junction bases outside the gene matches: 12. Germline loops: CDR1 SGHTA, CDR2 FQGNSA. CDR3 amino acids: CASSVQGAPGGYGYTF. DNA for the CDR3: TGTGCCAGCAGCGTTCAGGGGGCCCCTGGGGGCTATGGCTACACCTTC.

This clone was counted once. V is TRBV9 and J is TRBJ2-7; D call uncertain. The V end was cut by 4 bases, the J end by 0 bases, with 14 bases between. Germline CDR1 reads SGDLS; CDR2 reads YYNGEE. The CDR3 contains 15 residues. In nucleotides, the CDR3 is TGTGCCAGCAGCATTCACGACACAGTCTCCTACGAGCAGTACTTC. This sequence encodes CASSIHDTVSYEQYF.

This clone came up once. The chain is built from TRBV6-6 and TRBJ2-7; TRBD1 matches 8 bases. CDR1 and CDR2 from the germline V gene are MNHNY and SVGAGI (reference sequence). The CDR3 is 13 amino acids. The trim removed 6 bases at V and 7 bases at J, leaving 8 bases unmatched. The CDR3 here is CASSLDRGGEQYF. DNA for the CDR3: TGTGCCAGCAGCCTCGACAGGGGTGGGGAGCAGTACTTC.

This clone appeared once. The chain links TRBV5-1 to TRBJ1-1; TRBD1 matches 7 bases. The V and J ends lost 0 bases and 3 bases, in that order; junction bases with no gene match: 5. The CDR3 is 15 residues long. CDR1 and CDR2 (germline): SGHRS, YFSETQ. The CDR3 is CASSLDPGGDTEAFF. The CDR3 DNA is TGCGCCAGCAGCTTGGATCCAGGGGGAGACACTGAAGCTTTCTTT.

This sequence joins TRBV19 and TRBJ1-5; D may be TRBD1 (6 bases). The V gene's germline CDR1 is LNHDA and CDR2 SQIVND (reference sequence). The CDR3 length is 16 residues. The germline V and J ends were trimmed by 2 bases and 1 base, with 12 bases remaining between them. The CDR3 here is CASSIILGASNQPQHF. CDR3 DNA: TGTGCCAGTAGTATAATTCTGGGGGCGAGCAATCAGCCCCAGCATTTT.

The chain joins TRBV2 to TRBJ1-5; unclear D gene. The germline gives CDR1 SNHLY, CDR2 FYNNEI. V shed 4 bases and J shed 0 bases, with 7 bases lying between them. The CDR3 is made up of 14 amino acids. The CDR3 sequence is CASSGEYSNQPQHF. DNA for the CDR3: TGTGCCAGCAGTGGAGAGTATAGCAATCAGCCCCAGCATTTT.

The V call is TRBV4-3, the J call TRBJ2-3; D gene unclear. V lost 3 bases and J lost 4, with 8 bases in between. Germline CDR1 reads LGHNA; CDR2 reads YSLEER. This CDR3 region has 13 residues. The CDR3 nucleotides are TGCGCCAGCAGCCAGAGTAGCCCAGATACGCAGTATTTT. This gives the protein CASSQSSPDTQYF.

J is TRBJ1-2 and V is TRBV5-1; maybe TRBD1 (6 bases). V shed 3 bases and J shed 0 bases, with 12 bases lying between them. CDR3 length: 15 residues. Per germline, CDR1 SGHRS and CDR2 YFSETQ. CDR3 residues: CASSSDRLTNYGYTF. CDR3 DNA sequence: TGCGCCAGCAGCTCAGACAGGCTAACTAACTATGGCTACACCTTC.

This chain connects TRBV7-9 to TRBJ1-1; the match to TRBD1 covers 9 bases. CDR1 SEHNR and CDR2 FQNEAQ come from the germline V gene (reference sequence). This CDR3 is built from 15 residues. Unmatched junction bases numbered 2, after V lost 3 bases and J lost 0 bases. This CDR3 reads CASSLGQGVNTEAFF. The CDR3 DNA is TGTGCCAGCAGCTTGGGACAGGGCGTGAACACTGAAGCTTTCTTT.

The CDR3 DNA is TGCGCCAGCAGCCAAGAGGGCAGGACTAACTATGGCTACACCTTC. Residues: CASSQEGRTNYGYTF. The chain carries TRBV4-1 and TRBJ1-2; no clear D gene. Trimming took 0 bases from V and 0 from J, leaving 8 bases between them. The CDR3 is made up of 15 amino acids. Per the germline V gene, CDR1 is MGHRA and CDR2 is YSYEKL.

The chain combines TRBV5-1 with TRBJ2-5; possible D gene TRBD1, 5 bases. The CDR3 extends over 13 amino acids. Trimming cost V 4 bases and J 5 bases, with 12 bases left between them. In germline, CDR1 is SGHRS, CDR2 YFSETQ. The CDR3 DNA follows: TGCGCCAGCAGCCAGGGCCCCGCCGAGACCCAGTACTTC. Amino acid sequence: CASSQGPAETQYF.

CDR3 nucleotides: TGTGCCAGCAGCGTAGGGATTTTGAAAAGCGGGGGCCTAGCCAAAAACATTCAGTACTTC. It specifies CASSVGILKSGGLAKNIQYF. The rearrangement links TRBV9 to TRBJ2-4, with 8 nucleotides matching TRBD2. The germline V gene has CDR1 SGDLS and CDR2 YYNGEE. The CDR3 sequence is 20 residues long. V lost 0 bases, J lost 0 bases, and 14 bases stayed unmatched.

This chain links TRBV3-1 (or the pseudogene TRBV3-2) with TRBJ2-3; 9 bases fit TRBD2. The CDR3 has 15 residues. Germline V gene lookup returns CDR1 LGHDT and CDR2 YNNKEL (reference sequence). The V and J ends lost 3 bases and 3 bases, in that order; junction bases with no gene match: 4. DNA for the CDR3: TGTGCCAGCAGCCATCGCGCGGGAGGGACAGATACGCAGTATTTT. It specifies CASSHRAGGTDTQYF.